The clone carrying this T cell receptor beta chain was seen repeatedly, ten times or more. A template switching step contributed a universal primer site, while unique molecular identifiers were present in the cDNA. TCRdb analysed the 5' RACE reads with MiXCR anew, one entry per CDR3 protein. Among roughly 470,000 distinct CDR3 sequences listed, 14% were seen once. Each donor was a healthy Caucasian. The CDR3 consists of 13 residues. V lost 5 bases to trimming and J lost 7 bases, with 12 bases between them. CDR1 ENHRY and CDR2 SYGVKD come from the germline V gene. The data were taken from a study of identical twins. The data were also submitted as part of a second study, on yellow fever vaccine responses in identical twins. From that paper: Each twin's T cell response to the vaccine was reported to look partly convergent and partly personalized.

Sequencing was performed on CD4+ T cells sorted from blood. The chain links TRBV10-3 to TRBJ1-3; D not resolved. This sequence originates from a woman aged 18-30 years in good health. CDR3 in DNA: TGTGCCATCAGTCCGGACCTCGAGAACACCATATATTTT. This gives the protein CAISPDLENTIYF.